Each of the 24 T cell receptor beta chains below was sequenced from the same sample in a study of T cell repertoires in cytomegalovirus infection. These TCRs are of unknown antigen specificity. TCRdb re-called the reads through MiXCR, storing one row per CDR3 protein. This sample carries about 770,000 distinct CDR3 sequences, just under 30% of them seen once, and the ten largest clones take 13%. Sequences were derived from cultured CD8+ T cells from PBMCs, sampled from culture after CMV antigen stimulation. These TCRs come from a human donor in good health (CMV status not recorded). Some clones in this sample may be carry-over from other donors' samples.

This rearrangement joins TRBV2 to TRBJ2-1; 7 bases agree with TRBD2. The V and J ends lost 4 bases and 11 bases, in that order; junction bases with no gene match: 8. Germline V gene data show CDR1 as SNHLY and CDR2 as FYNNEI. This CDR3 is built from 13 residues. The DNA for the CDR3 is TGTGCCAGCAGTGTATTGGGCGGGAGACAGCAGTTCTTC. Protein sequence: CASSVLGGRQQFF.

This clonotype showed up many times. V usage is TRBV4-1 and J usage is TRBJ1-1; 12 bases fit TRBD1. J was trimmed by 3 bases and V by 1 base; bases with no gene match: 3. Germline lookup yields CDR1 MGHRA and CDR2 YSYEKL. This CDR3 is built from 16 residues. This chain's CDR3 is CASSQVGQGAYTEAFF. Here the CDR3 DNA reads TGCGCCAGCAGCCAAGTGGGACAGGGGGCATACACTGAAGCTTTCTTT.

The chain is built from TRBV2 and TRBJ2-1; D might be TRBD2 (5 bases). Between the trimmed V and J ends, which lost 2 bases and 8 bases, there was a span of 16 bases. Germline values: CDR1 SNHLY, CDR2 FYNNEI. The CDR3 contains 15 residues. CDR3 protein: CASSERGMAVDEQFF. CDR3 bases: TGTGCCAGCAGTGAAAGAGGGATGGCGGTTGATGAGCAGTTCTTC.

This chain connects TRBV7-9 to TRBJ2-5; the D gene is possibly TRBD1 (5 bases). Germline V lookup: CDR1 SEHNR, CDR2 FQNEAQ (reference sequence). V lost 4 bases and J 0 bases, leaving 12 bases between the germline ends. The CDR3 spans 15 residues. As DNA, the CDR3 is TGTGCCAGCAGCTCGAGGATCAGGGACCAAGAGACCCAGTACTTC. This translates into CASSSRIRDQETQYF.

The chain joins TRBV29-1 to TRBJ2-7; TRBD2 agrees at 11 bases. The germline CDR1 and CDR2 sequences are SQVTM and ANQGSEA. Trimming removed 6 bases from V and 1 base from J; junction bases left unmatched: 5. The CDR3 runs to 14 residues. The CDR3 region has the DNA TGCAGCGTGCGACTAGCGGGGTATTCCTACGAGCAGTACTTC. Translating gives CSVRLAGYSYEQYF.

V usage is TRBV7-9 and J usage is TRBJ1-1; D uncertain. CDR1 and CDR2 from the germline V gene are SEHNR and FQNEAQ (reference sequence). This CDR3 has 15 residues. V lost 1 base, J lost 1 base, and 10 bases lay in between. The CDR3 sequence is CASSLGAPSNTEAFF. As DNA, the CDR3 is TGTGCCAGCAGCTTAGGCGCCCCTTCGAACACTGAAGCTTTCTTT.

CDR3 region: CSVEVPLGLRAQSSGNTIYF. In nucleotides, the CDR3 is TGCAGCGTTGAAGTTCCCTTAGGCCTTAGGGCGCAGAGCTCTGGAAACACCATATATTTT. V and J are TRBV29-1 and TRBJ1-3; the D is unclear. V was clipped by 1 base and J by 0 bases, with 25 bases between them. Germline V gene lookup returns CDR1 SQVTM and CDR2 ANQGSEA. The CDR3 has 20 amino acids.

This clonotype was counted a few times. This chain joins TRBV27 and TRBJ1-2; TRBD1 is a possible D gene (5 bases). Germline assignment: CDR1 MNHEY and CDR2 SMNVEV (reference sequence). This CDR3 comprises 16 residues. Trimming took off 7 bases at V and 3 bases at J, with 21 bases between the two ends. CDR3 region: CASTHRPRGKDYGYTF. CDR3 DNA sequence: TGTGCCAGCACTCACCGCCCTCGGGGGAAAGACTATGGCTACACCTTC.

CDR3: CASSIQASPLHF. DNA of the CDR3: TGTGCCAGTAGTATACAGGCTTCACCCCTCCACTTT. The chain has TRBV19 and TRBJ1-6; D ambiguous. The CDR3 loop spans 12 amino acids. Trimming shortened V by 2 bases and J by 9 bases, and 5 bases separated the two germline ends. Germline V CDR1 and CDR2: LNHDA, SQIVND (reference sequence). The whole variable domain, filled in from reference TRBV19 and TRBJ1-6, reads DGGITQSPKYLFRKEGQNVTLSCEQNLNHDAMYWYRQDPGQGLRLIYYSQIVNDFQKGDIAEGYSVSREKKESFPLTVTSAQKNPTAFYLCASSIQASPLHFGNGTRLTVT.

This clonotype was counted between two and nine times. The J gene is TRBJ2-1, the V gene TRBV11-2, with TRBD1 matching over 7 bases. Germline V gives CDR1 SGHAT, CDR2 FQNNGV. The CDR3 is 21 amino acids. The V gene end was trimmed by 4 bases and the J gene end by 0 bases; junction bases not matched to a gene: 21. Written as DNA, the CDR3 is TGTGCCAGCAGCTCCTGGCCGGGATCCGGGACAGTAACACACTCCTACAATGAGCAGTTCTTC. It specifies CASSSWPGSGTVTHSYNEQFF.

As for this clonotype: A much larger clone lies a single base off, so this may be a read error. This chain connects TRBV7-8 to TRBJ2-1; tentative D call: TRBD2 (6 bases). CDR1 is SGHVS, CDR2 FQNEAQ, per germline. This CDR3 comprises 16 residues. The V and J ends lost 7 bases and 5 bases respectively, with 21 bases between them. CDR3 region: CASKLDRRGVDNEQFF. The CDR3 DNA is TGTGCCAGCAAATTAGATCGGAGGGGTGTAGACAATGAGCAGTTCTTC. Variable domain in full (rest from reference TRBV7-8 and TRBJ2-1): GAGVSQSPRYKVAKRGQDVALRCDPISGHVSLFWYQQALGQGPEFLTYFQNEAQLDKSGLPSDRFFAERPEGSVSTLKIQRTQQEDSAVYLCASKLDRRGVDNEQFFGPGTRLTVL.

This chain's CDR3 is CSAREVETDTQYF. The CDR3 coding sequence is TGCAGTGCTAGAGAAGTAGAAACAGATACGCAGTATTTT. The V gene is TRBV20-1, the J gene TRBJ2-3; D is unresolved. Germline V gives CDR1 DFQATT, CDR2 SNEGSKA (reference sequence). Between the trimmed V and J ends, which lost 0 bases and 3 bases, there was a span of 7 bases. This CDR3 has 13 amino acids.

The V call is TRBV12-3 or TRBV12-4, the J call TRBJ2-1; D is perhaps TRBD1 (5 bases). V lost 6 bases and J 5 bases, leaving 14 bases between the germline ends. The CDR3 is 14 residues long. The CDR3 region is CASSFGHENNEQFF. The CDR3 DNA is TGTGCCAGCAGCTTCGGACATGAGAACAATGAGCAGTTCTTC.

This clonotype has only a few counts. CDR3 region: CASSLFTGTAYNEQFF. The CDR3 region has the DNA TGTGCCAGCAGCTTGTTCACCGGGACAGCGTACAATGAGCAGTTCTTC. The chain couples TRBV7-9 to TRBJ2-1, with 7 bases fitting TRBD1. The germline gives CDR1 SEHNR, CDR2 FQNEAQ (reference sequence). This CDR3 has 16 amino acids. Losses at the gene ends were 3 bases for V and 4 bases for J; bases not matched to a gene: 9.

The V call is TRBV10-3, the J call TRBJ1-2; possible D gene TRBD1, 6 bases. This CDR3 is 16 amino acids long. CDR1 ENHRY and CDR2 SYGVKD come from the germline V gene. The ends were cut back, 6 bases at V and 4 bases at J, with 21 bases in the middle. In DNA, the CDR3 is TGTGCCATCAGCCTTTTCGTGGCTCAGGGGATCTATGGCTACACCTTC. Protein sequence: CAISLFVAQGIYGYTF.

This clonotype was seen a handful of times. V usage is TRBV4-2 and J usage is TRBJ2-2; 7 bases line up with TRBD1. J was trimmed by 0 bases and V by 1 base; bases with no gene match: 11. The CDR3 has 19 amino acids. The germline V gene encodes CDR1 LGHNA and CDR2 YNFKEQ. In DNA, the CDR3 is TGTGCCAGCAGCCAAGGATTAAGGGGGCATTTTTCGAACACCGGGGAGCTGTTTTTT. Protein product: CASSQGLRGHFSNTGELFF.

This clonotype was seen only a few times. The chain joins TRBV4-1 to TRBJ2-7; no clear D. V gave up 0 bases and J gave up 4 bases, with 13 bases separating them. Germline CDR1 and CDR2: MGHRA and YSYEKL. This CDR3 spans 15 amino acids. The CDR3 protein is CASSQDPSFPYEQYF. CDR3 nucleotides: TGCGCCAGCAGCCAAGATCCCAGCTTCCCTTACGAGCAGTACTTC.

This clonotype has just a few counts. The chain links TRBV10-3 to TRBJ2-5; a possible D gene is TRBD1 (6 bases). With 2 bases removed from V and 5 bases from J, the gap between germline ends came to 9 bases. This CDR3 contains 13 residues. Looked up from germline, CDR1 is ENHRY and CDR2 is SYGVKD. DNA of the CDR3: TGTGCCATCAGTGAGAACAGGGAGGAGACCCAGTACTTC. As protein: CAISENREETQYF.

The J gene is TRBJ2-3, the V gene TRBV20-1; possible D gene TRBD2, 5 bases. Germline CDR1 is DFQATT and CDR2 is SNEGSKA (reference sequence). The CDR3 spans 15 residues. V gave up 3 bases and J gave up 4 bases, with 17 bases separating them. CDR3 loop: CSARYREDRADTQYF. DNA for the CDR3: TGCAGTGCTAGGTACCGGGAAGATAGGGCAGATACGCAGTATTTT.

In this sample, this clonotype turned up many times. The rearrangement links TRBV7-8 to TRBJ2-3, with D hard to call. The length of the CDR3 is 15 residues. With 1 base removed from V and 4 bases from J, the gap between germline ends came to 12 bases. CDR1 is SGHVS, CDR2 FQNEAQ, per germline. The CDR3 loop is CASSLVSRASDTQYF. CDR3 nucleotide sequence: TGTGCCAGCAGCTTAGTCTCTCGTGCCTCAGATACGCAGTATTTT.

This clonotype was seen a handful of times. This sequence joins TRBV4-1 and TRBJ2-6, with TRBD1 identical over 11 bases. Trimming removed 4 bases from V and 0 bases from J; junction bases left unmatched: 20. In germline, CDR1 is MGHRA, CDR2 YSYEKL. There are 23 residues in the CDR3. CDR3: CASSLDPGGRDRGIISGANVLTF. The CDR3, as DNA: TGCGCCAGCAGCCTCGATCCAGGCGGCCGGGACAGGGGGATTATCTCTGGGGCCAACGTCCTGACTTTC.

This clonotype was counted a few times. This chain connects TRBV27 to TRBJ1-1, with D unclear. The CDR3 spans 14 residues. Trimming left V 6 bases short and J 1 base short, with 12 bases between. Germline values: CDR1 MNHEY, CDR2 SMNVEV (reference sequence). The CDR3 sequence: CASSPGVENTEAFF. As DNA, the CDR3 is TGTGCCAGCAGCCCTGGCGTAGAGAACACTGAAGCTTTCTTT.

This clonotype was observed a handful of times. The rearrangement links TRBV19 to TRBJ2-7; D may be TRBD1 or TRBD2 (5 bases each). Germline CDR1 reads LNHDA; CDR2 reads SQIVND (reference sequence). The CDR3 length is 13 residues. Trimming removed 10 bases from V and 2 bases from J, with 15 bases in between. The CDR3 spells CATSGTAAYEQYF. In DNA form, the CDR3 reads TGTGCCACTTCCGGGACGGCAGCCTACGAGCAGTACTTC.

Only a few counts were recorded for this clonotype. This sequence joins TRBV12-3 or TRBV12-4 and TRBJ1-5, with D tentatively TRBD1 (6 bases). CDR3 length: 13 amino acids. Trimming cost V 3 bases and J 6 bases, with 9 bases left between them. The CDR3 loop is CASSFSRGQPQHF. The CDR3 DNA follows: TGTGCCAGCAGTTTCTCCAGGGGTCAGCCCCAGCATTTT.